What follows are 15 T cell receptor beta chains derived from one specimen sequenced in a study of identical twins' blood T cells. TCRdb re-called the 5' RACE reads through MiXCR, storing one row per CDR3 protein. This table holds hundreds of thousands of distinct CDR3 sequences, roughly 31% found once. The sample was PBMCs. These receptors came from a woman aged 18-49 years in good health.

The table lists this clonotype with a few counts. This sequence joins TRBV5-1 and TRBJ1-3, with 11 bases fitting TRBD1. The CDR3 runs to 12 residues. J was trimmed by 9 bases and V by 6 bases; bases with no gene match: 2. Germline V gene sequence: CDR1 SGHRS, CDR2 YFSETQ. CDR3 in DNA: TGCGCCAGCACCGGGACAGGGGGCACCATATATTTT. It codes for CASTGTGGTIYF.

The chain couples TRBV5-1 to TRBJ1-3; D remains unclear. CDR3 length: 16 residues. V lost 4 bases and J 0 bases, leaving 14 bases between the germline ends. CDR1 and CDR2 from the germline V gene are SGHRS and YFSETQ. The CDR3 sequence: CASSIALGYSGNTIYF. The CDR3 DNA reads TGCGCCAGCAGCATCGCTCTGGGATACTCTGGAAACACCATATATTTT.

Concerning this clonotype: Without the conserved terminal phenylalanine or tryptophan, this CDR3 likely stems from a read error. The V gene is TRBV6-2 or TRBV6-3, the J gene TRBJ2-4; D is undetermined. The CDR3 spans 17 residues. From germline, CDR1 is MNHEY and CDR2 SVGEGT. V dropped 1 base and J dropped 0 bases, with 13 bases sitting between them. The CDR3 DNA reads TGTGCCAGCAGTTACTTAGCCAGTGGGATAGCCAAAAACATTCAGTACATC. Protein sequence: CASSYLASGIAKNIQYI.

In this sample, this clonotype turned up a few times. The chain has TRBV10-3 and TRBJ2-2; D gene unclear. With 0 bases removed from V and 5 bases from J, the gap between germline ends came to 25 bases. CDR1 is ENHRY, CDR2 SYGVKD, per germline. The CDR3 is 20 amino acids. The CDR3 loop is CAISESETAMGPGKTGELFF. CDR3 DNA sequence: TGTGCCATCAGTGAGTCGGAGACCGCGATGGGCCCTGGGAAAACCGGGGAGCTGTTTTTT.

This rearrangement joins TRBV11-2 to TRBJ2-7; the D gene is possibly TRBD1 (5 bases). This CDR3 has 14 amino acids. Germline V gene data show CDR1 as SGHAT and CDR2 as FQNNGV. Trimming pared 1 base from V and 4 bases from J, leaving 11 bases between. The CDR3 region has the DNA TGTGCCAGCAGCTTAGTCCAGGGAATTTACGAGCAGTACTTC. Translation gives CASSLVQGIYEQYF.

Worth noting for this clonotype: Without the conserved terminal phenylalanine or tryptophan, this CDR3 likely stems from a read error. The chain is built from TRBV2 and TRBJ1-2, with a possible D match to TRBD1 (5 bases). Germline V gene lookup returns CDR1 SNHLY and CDR2 FYNNEI. The germline V and J ends were trimmed by 8 bases and 0 bases, with 10 bases remaining between them. The CDR3 covers 13 residues. The CDR3 region is CASVWDSNYGYTL. The DNA of the CDR3 is TGTGCCAGCGTGTGGGACTCTAACTATGGCTACACCCTC.

The rearrangement joins TRBV19 to TRBJ2-4, with D uncertain. The germline V gene encodes CDR1 LNHDA and CDR2 SQIVND (reference sequence). CDR3 length: 14 residues. V was shortened by 3 bases and J by 7 bases, with 13 bases between the two germline ends. CDR3 in DNA: TGTGCCAGTAGTATTCCTTTTGGGGTGAACATTCAGTACTTC. Protein: CASSIPFGVNIQYF.

The chain uses TRBV3-1 and TRBJ1-2; TRBD1 agrees at 7 bases. The J segment lost 0 bases and the V segment lost 0 bases, leaving 7 bases of the junction unmatched. CDR1 is LGHDT and CDR2 is YNNKEL in the germline V gene (reference sequence). This CDR3 is 17 amino acids long. CDR3 in amino acids: CASSQDRSGTANYGYTF. The CDR3 DNA sequence: TGTGCCAGCAGCCAAGATCGTTCAGGGACAGCTAACTATGGCTACACCTTC. Supplemented by reference TRBV3-1 and TRBJ1-2, the full variable domain reads DTAVSQTPKYLVTQMGNDKSIKCEQNLGHDTMYWYKQDSKKFLKIMFSYNNKELIINETVPNRFSPKSPDKAHLNLHINSLELGDSAVYFCASSQDRSGTANYGYTFGSGTRLTVV.

As concerns this clonotype: A much larger clone lies a single base off, so this may be a read error. The chain uses TRBV10-3 and TRBJ2-2; D remains ambiguous. The germline V and J ends were trimmed by 4 bases and 4 bases, with 1 base remaining between them. Germline-derived CDR1 and CDR2 are ENHRY and SYGVKD. This CDR3 region has 11 residues. The CDR3 coding sequence is TGTGCCATCAGTGTCACCGGGGAGCTGTTTTTT. It yields the protein CAISVTGELFF.

The chain combines TRBV6-6 with TRBJ1-4; no reliable D call. The length of the CDR3 is 15 residues. Germline CDR1 is MNHNY and CDR2 is SVGAGI (reference sequence). V was trimmed by 6 bases and J by 0 bases, leaving 11 bases between them. CDR3 sequence reads: CASRRQTSTNEKLFF. The CDR3 nucleotides are TGTGCCAGCAGGCGCCAAACTTCAACTAATGAAAAACTGTTTTTT.

The chain carries TRBV30 and TRBJ1-2; TRBD1 aligns across 10 bases. The V segment lost 5 bases and the J segment 3 bases; nucleotides outside the gene matches: 9. There are 15 residues in the CDR3. CDR1 and CDR2 from the germline V gene are GTSNPN and SVGIG (reference sequence). The CDR3: CAWAPGQGLHYGYTF. The DNA for the CDR3 is TGTGCCTGGGCCCCGGGACAGGGGTTGCACTATGGCTACACCTTC.

This clonotype occurred a few times. The chain joins TRBV12-3 or TRBV12-4 to TRBJ1-3, with TRBD1 as a possible D gene (5 bases). Trimming took off 7 bases at V and 4 bases at J, with 17 bases between the two ends. The CDR3 consists of 15 residues. This CDR3 reads CASTKTGGTGNTIYF. In DNA form, the CDR3 reads TGTGCCAGCACCAAAACCGGGGGAACGGGAAACACCATATATTTT.

The CDR3 DNA is TGCAGTGCAGAGACTAGCGGGGGGATCTACGAGCAGTACTTC. Protein: CSAETSGGIYEQYF. V gene TRBV20-1 combines with J gene TRBJ2-7; TRBD2 matches at 13 bases. This CDR3 contains 14 residues. Germline assignment: CDR1 DFQATT and CDR2 SNEGSKA (reference sequence). The V and J ends lost 6 bases and 3 bases, in that order; junction bases with no gene match: 5.

The chain links TRBV9 to TRBJ1-2; no clear D gene. V was trimmed by 6 bases and J by 0 bases, leaving 9 bases between them. Germline CDR1 SGDLS, CDR2 YYNGEE. This CDR3 contains 13 residues. The CDR3, as DNA: TGTGCCAGCACCGGTCGGGCTAACTATGGCTACACCTTC. Translated, it gives CASTGRANYGYTF.

The rearrangement joins TRBV10-3 to TRBJ2-1; D perhaps matches TRBD2 (6 bases). Germline lookup yields CDR1 ENHRY and CDR2 SYGVKD. This CDR3 is built from 13 residues. The ends were cut back, 7 bases at V and 7 bases at J, with 14 bases in the middle. The CDR3 nucleotides read TGTGCCATCAATGGGGTGGCGGGAAATGAGCAGTTCTTC. Translation: CAINGVAGNEQFF.